This TCR beta chain was documented in a study of OX40 agonist ivuxolimab in advanced cancers. Study-level findings and limits: Certain nonresponders additionally had low normalized T-cell clonal expansion.

This CDR3 region has 12 residues. CDR1 MGHDK and CDR2 SYGVNS come from the germline V gene. The ends lost 6 bases at V and 6 bases at J; junction bases unmatched: 3. Generated by immunoSEQ multiplex PCR, the TCRdb table keeps only in-frame clones and is missing some. The sample carries tens of thousands of clones, more than 70% recorded once. Comment on this clone: Its antigen remains unidentified.

The sequencing here drew on CD4+ or CD8+ T cells sorted from blood, taken in a trial of the OX40 agonist ivuxolimab. The chain links TRBV25-1 to TRBJ1-2, with TRBD1 identical over 8 bases. This TCR was sampled from an adult with an advanced solid tumor such as melanoma, head and neck, liver or kidney cancer. The CDR3 bases are TGTGCCAGCAGGACAGGGGTTAATGGCTACACCTTC. Protein sequence: CASRTGVNGYTF.